This entry lists 21 T cell receptor beta chains sequenced from one sample in a study of beta chain features in type 1 diabetes. The study reverse transcribed the entire isolated RNA, so it sequenced expressed TCRB transcripts. Profiled with immunoSEQ multiplex PCR; TCRdb holds only in-frame clones, not every one. In the table there are almost 350,000 clones, over 7% of which are singletons. Antigen specificity for these receptors is unknown. Whole-study results and caveats: There was a moderate but significant shortening of TCRB CDR3s in all four CD4+ subsets of Type 1 diabetes patients.

Sequenced sample: central memory CD4+ T cells from blood. The receptors were gathered from a man under 40 with type 1 diabetes.

This clone has only a few counts. The V gene is TRBV6-1, the J gene TRBJ2-3, with 9 bases matching TRBD2. The germline V gene has CDR1 MNHNS and CDR2 SASEGT. The CDR3 contains 18 residues. V gave up 2 bases and J gave up 0 bases; unmatched junction bases: 9. In nucleotides, the CDR3 is TGTGCCAGCAGTGAAACAGCGGGGGGATTTCCTAGCACAGATACGCAGTATTTT. This encodes CASSETAGGFPSTDTQYF.

This clone occurred a few times. The rearrangement uses TRBV18 and TRBJ2-3; 10 bases are shared with TRBD2. The trim removed 3 bases at V and 5 bases at J, leaving 14 bases unmatched. The CDR3 spans 18 residues. CDR1 and CDR2 from the germline V gene are KGHSH and LQKENI. DNA of the CDR3: TGTGCCAGCTCACCGGCGAGCGGGGGGGCCCCACGGGGAGATACGCAGTATTTT. Translated: CASSPASGGAPRGDTQYF.

The V call is TRBV4-2, the J call TRBJ2-5; tentative D call: TRBD2 (6 bases). V lost 0 bases and J 2 bases, leaving 13 bases between the germline ends. Looked up from germline, CDR1 is LGHNA and CDR2 is YNFKEQ. The CDR3 has 16 amino acids. The CDR3 DNA reads TGTGCCAGCAGCCAAGAAAAGGAGGGGCGGCAAGAGACCCAGTACTTC. This translates into CASSQEKEGRQETQYF.

Many counts were recorded for this clone. The chain joins TRBV19 to TRBJ1-5; weak D call: TRBD1 (5 bases). The ends were cut back, 7 bases at V and 6 bases at J, with 13 bases in the middle. Germline V gives CDR1 LNHDA, CDR2 SQIVND (reference sequence). This CDR3 is built from 13 residues. CDR3 loop: CASNGDGGQPQHF. The CDR3 DNA reads as TGTGCCAGTAATGGGGACGGGGGTCAGCCCCAGCATTTT.

The rearrangement joins TRBV21-1 to TRBJ2-1; TRBD2, the table's D call, lacks a check against the DNA. TRBV21-1 is a documented pseudogene. The CDR3 totals 15 residues. The CDR3 region is CASSNSDCSYNEQFF. The CDR3 bases are TGTGCCAGCAGCAACTCGGACTGCTCCTACAATGAGCAGTTCTTC.

This clone occurred a few times. CDR3: CASSQDLGQGNYNEQFF. For the CDR3, the DNA is TGCGCCAGCAGCCAAGATCTGGGACAGGGTAACTACAATGAGCAGTTCTTC. The V gene is TRBV4-3, the J gene TRBJ2-1; 9 bases fit TRBD1. This CDR3 contains 17 residues. Per germline, CDR1 LGHNA and CDR2 YSLEER. The V gene end was trimmed by 0 bases and the J gene end by 3 bases; junction bases not matched to a gene: 6.

The chain is built from TRBV19 and TRBJ1-5; unclear D gene. V lost 5 bases to trimming and J lost 6 bases, with 23 bases between them. CDR3 length: 17 amino acids. CDR1 and CDR2 from the germline V gene are LNHDA and SQIVND (reference sequence). The CDR3 reads CASSPRTGKQHVQPQHF. For the CDR3, the DNA is TGTGCCAGTAGTCCCCGGACGGGAAAACAGCATGTTCAGCCCCAGCATTTT.

This clone was observed a few times. This chain uses TRBV15 with TRBJ1-4, with 8 bases that match TRBD1. V shed 3 bases, J shed 8 bases, and the junction held 8 bases outside the gene matches. Per germline, CDR1 LNHNV and CDR2 YYDKDF (reference sequence). The CDR3 is 15 residues long. In DNA form, the CDR3 reads TGTGCCACCAGCAGGGATCCGACAGGGGCGGAAAAACTGTTTTTT. It codes for CATSRDPTGAEKLFF.

The chain combines TRBV2 with TRBJ1-5; TRBD1 might be the D (6 bases). This CDR3 is built from 16 residues. Germline V gives CDR1 SNHLY, CDR2 FYNNEI. V lost 0 bases, J lost 6 bases, and 15 bases lay in between. As DNA, the CDR3 is TGTGCCAGCAGTGAAGCGCCGGCAGGGGTAGGTCAGCCCCAGCATTTT. This translates into CASSEAPAGVGQPQHF.

V is TRBV5-1 and J is TRBJ2-7; TRBD1 or TRBD2 may be the D gene (5 bases each). CDR3 length: 15 amino acids. Germline V gene data show CDR1 as SGHRS and CDR2 as YFSETQ. Trimming stripped 4 bases from V and 3 bases from J, with 17 bases between. The CDR3 protein is CASSPQGPPRYEQYF. CDR3 nucleotides: TGCGCCAGCAGCCCCCAGGGACCCCCGCGCTACGAGCAGTACTTC.

The chain combines TRBV10-2 with TRBJ1-1, with D perhaps matching TRBD1 (5 bases). Germline CDR1 reads WSHSY; CDR2 reads SAAADI. Trimming stripped 3 bases from V and 7 bases from J, with 15 bases between. This CDR3 has 14 amino acids. CDR3 loop: CASSESGHGGEAFF. The DNA of the CDR3 is TGCGCCAGCAGTGAATCAGGCCATGGGGGTGAAGCTTTCTTT.

This clone was counted a few times. As DNA, the CDR3 is TGTGCCTGGAGTGTAGGAACGGGTTATGGCTACACCTTC. Protein sequence: CAWSVGTGYGYTF. This chain joins TRBV30 and TRBJ1-2; D unresolved. The CDR3 is 13 residues long. CDR1 GTSNPN and CDR2 SVGIG come from the germline V gene (reference sequence). V lost 0 bases, J lost 5 bases, and 10 bases lay in between.

With respect to this clone: The sample holds other DNA sequences that translate to the same CDR3. V and J are TRBV18 and TRBJ1-3, with D perhaps TRBD1 (5 bases). The CDR3 loop spans 15 amino acids. Trimming removed 3 bases at V and 0 bases at J, with 9 bases between. Germline V lookup: CDR1 KGHSH, CDR2 LQKENI. For the CDR3, the DNA is TGTGCCAGCTCACCTACAGGTCACTCTGGAAACACCATATATTTT. This sequence encodes CASSPTGHSGNTIYF.

This clone has only a few counts. The rearrangement uses TRBV10-3 and TRBJ2-1; 7 bases line up with TRBD1. V lost 4 bases, J lost 10 bases, and 4 bases stayed unmatched. Per the germline V gene, CDR1 is ENHRY and CDR2 is SYGVKD. This CDR3 region has 12 residues. The CDR3 is CAISGTGDEQFF. CDR3 nucleotide sequence: TGTGCCATCAGTGGAACAGGGGACGAGCAGTTCTTC.

This clone showed up just a few times. A much larger clonotype is one base distant, so this may be a read error. This sample includes further DNA sequences coding for the same CDR3. The chain couples TRBV7-2 to TRBJ2-5; D not certain. Germline CDR1 is SGHTA and CDR2 is FQGNSA. V dropped 0 bases and J dropped 4 bases, with 3 bases sitting between them. The CDR3 spans 12 residues. Here the CDR3 DNA reads TGTGCCAGCAGCTTAGCGCGAGAGACCCAGTACTTC. It translates to CASSLARETQYF.

This clone has just a few counts. The chain joins TRBV11-2 to TRBJ2-5, with a possible D match to TRBD2 (5 bases). V lost 3 bases to trimming and J lost 3 bases, with 5 bases between them. The CDR3 length is 12 residues. CDR1 and CDR2 (germline): SGHAT, FQNNGV. CDR3 protein: CASSLGEETQYF. The CDR3 region has the DNA TGTGCCAGCAGCTTGGGAGAAGAGACCCAGTACTTC.

The chain has TRBV14 and TRBJ2-5; 7 nucleotides agree with TRBD1. The J segment lost 5 bases and the V segment lost 4 bases, leaving 7 bases of the junction unmatched. The germline V gene encodes CDR1 SGHDN and CDR2 FVKESK. The CDR3 contains 14 residues. The CDR3 loop reads CASSLLDRDETQYF. CDR3 DNA: TGTGCCAGCAGCCTACTAGACAGGGACGAGACCCAGTACTTC.

This clone was recorded a few times. The chain carries TRBV7-2 and TRBJ2-7; TRBD2 matches at 8 bases. The J segment lost 5 bases and the V segment lost 3 bases, leaving 6 bases of the junction unmatched. The CDR3 has 14 residues. The germline gives CDR1 SGHTA, CDR2 FQGNSA. The CDR3 is CASSLDLGRDEQYF. Here the CDR3 DNA reads TGTGCCAGCAGCTTGGATCTCGGGAGGGACGAGCAGTACTTC.

As concerns this clone: Other DNA sequences within the sample encode an identical CDR3. This chain links TRBV7-8 with TRBJ2-7; 9 bases match TRBD1. The CDR3 is 14 residues long. Germline CDR1 SGHVS, CDR2 FQNEAQ. The J segment lost 3 bases and the V segment lost 2 bases, leaving 2 bases of the junction unmatched. CDR3 protein: CASSLSGQGYEQYF. CDR3 nucleotide sequence: TGTGCCAGCAGCTTATCGGGACAGGGCTACGAGCAGTACTTC.

The rearrangement joins TRBV29-1 to TRBJ2-4, with D unclear. CDR1 and CDR2 (germline): SQVTM, ANQGSEA. V gave up 4 bases and J gave up 11 bases, with 15 bases separating them. The CDR3 is made up of 12 amino acids. Here the CDR3 DNA reads TGCAGCGTTGGTCGGCCCTCCTCCTTTCAGTACTTC. Protein sequence: CSVGRPSSFQYF. The variable domain in full, with the rest retrieved from reference TRBV29-1 and TRBJ2-4, is SAVISQKPSRDICQRGTSLTIQCQVDSQVTMMFWYRQQPGQSLTLIATANQGSEATYESGFVIDKFPISRPNLTFSTLTVSNMSPEDSSIYLCSVGRPSSFQYFGAGTRLSVL.

This chain connects TRBV7-8 to TRBJ1-2, with D unresolved. This CDR3 has 14 amino acids. V lost 0 bases to trimming and J lost 2 bases, with 7 bases between them. Germline V gene data show CDR1 as SGHVS and CDR2 as FQNEAQ. This CDR3 is CASSLATQNYGYTF. The CDR3 DNA reads as TGTGCCAGCAGCTTAGCGACCCAAAACTATGGCTACACCTTC.